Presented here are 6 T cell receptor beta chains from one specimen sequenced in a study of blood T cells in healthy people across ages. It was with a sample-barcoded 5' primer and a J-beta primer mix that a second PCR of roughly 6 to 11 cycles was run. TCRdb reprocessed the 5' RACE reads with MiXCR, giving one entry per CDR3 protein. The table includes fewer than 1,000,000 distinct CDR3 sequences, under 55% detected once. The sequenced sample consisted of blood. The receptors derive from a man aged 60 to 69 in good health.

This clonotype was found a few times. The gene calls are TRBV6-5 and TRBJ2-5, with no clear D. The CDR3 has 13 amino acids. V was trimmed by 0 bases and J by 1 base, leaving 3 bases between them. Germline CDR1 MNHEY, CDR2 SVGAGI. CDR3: CASSYSVQETQYF. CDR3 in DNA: TGTGCCAGCAGTTACTCGGTCCAAGAGACCCAGTACTTC.

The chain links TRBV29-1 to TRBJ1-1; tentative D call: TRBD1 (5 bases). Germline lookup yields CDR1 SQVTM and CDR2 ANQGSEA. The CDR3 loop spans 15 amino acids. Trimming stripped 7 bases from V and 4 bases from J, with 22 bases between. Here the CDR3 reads CSALERGGMTTEAFF. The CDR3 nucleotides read TGCAGCGCCCTAGAACGGGGGGGGATGACCACTGAAGCTTTCTTT.

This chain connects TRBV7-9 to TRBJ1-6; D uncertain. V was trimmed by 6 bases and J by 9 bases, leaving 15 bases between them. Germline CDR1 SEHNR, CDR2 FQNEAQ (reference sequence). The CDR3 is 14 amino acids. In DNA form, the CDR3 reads TGTGCCAGCAGTTTAAAGGGCGAGAGTTCACCCCTCCACTTT. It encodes CASSLKGESSPLHF.

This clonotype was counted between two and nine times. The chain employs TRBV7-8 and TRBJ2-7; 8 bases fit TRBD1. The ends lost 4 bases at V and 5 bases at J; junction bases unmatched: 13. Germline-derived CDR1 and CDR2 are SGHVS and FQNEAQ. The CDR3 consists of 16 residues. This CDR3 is CASSSLPGGSYNEQYF. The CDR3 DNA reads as TGTGCCAGCAGCTCACTTCCAGGGGGCAGTTACAACGAGCAGTACTTC.

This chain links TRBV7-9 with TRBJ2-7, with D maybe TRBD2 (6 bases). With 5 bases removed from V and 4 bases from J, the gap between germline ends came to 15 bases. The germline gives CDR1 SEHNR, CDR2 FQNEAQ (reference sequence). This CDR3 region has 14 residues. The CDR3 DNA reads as TGTGCCAGCAGCCCCGGGACTGCGGGGTACGAGCAGTACTTC. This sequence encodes CASSPGTAGYEQYF.

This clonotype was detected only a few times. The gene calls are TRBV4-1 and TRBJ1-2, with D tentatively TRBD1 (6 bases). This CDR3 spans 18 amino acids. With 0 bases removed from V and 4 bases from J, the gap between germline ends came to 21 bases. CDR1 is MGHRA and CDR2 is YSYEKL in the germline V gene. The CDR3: CASSQDPTRGTGRYGYTF. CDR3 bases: TGCGCCAGCAGCCAAGATCCTACGAGAGGAACAGGGCGCTATGGCTACACCTTC.